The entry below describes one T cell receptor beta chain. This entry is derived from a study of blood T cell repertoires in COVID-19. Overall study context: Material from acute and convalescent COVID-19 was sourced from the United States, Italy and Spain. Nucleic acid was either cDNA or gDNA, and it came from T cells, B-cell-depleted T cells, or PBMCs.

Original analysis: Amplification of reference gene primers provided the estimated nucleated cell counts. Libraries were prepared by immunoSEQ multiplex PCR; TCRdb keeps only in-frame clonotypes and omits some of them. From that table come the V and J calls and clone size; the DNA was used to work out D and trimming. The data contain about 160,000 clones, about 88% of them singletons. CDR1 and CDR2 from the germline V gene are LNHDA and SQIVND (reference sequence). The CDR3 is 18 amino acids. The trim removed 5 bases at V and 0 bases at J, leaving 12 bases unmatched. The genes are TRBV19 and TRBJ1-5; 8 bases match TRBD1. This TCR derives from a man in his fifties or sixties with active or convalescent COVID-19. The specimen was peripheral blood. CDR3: CASSWTGINPYSNQPQHF. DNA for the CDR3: TGTGCCAGTAGTTGGACAGGGATCAACCCTTATAGCAATCAGCCCCAGCATTTT. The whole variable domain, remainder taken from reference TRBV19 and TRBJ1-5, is DGGITQSPKYLFRKEGQNVTLSCEQNLNHDAMYWYRQDPGQGLRLIYYSQIVNDFQKGDIAEGYSVSREKKESFPLTVTSAQKNPTAFYLCASSWTGINPYSNQPQHFGDGTRLSIL.